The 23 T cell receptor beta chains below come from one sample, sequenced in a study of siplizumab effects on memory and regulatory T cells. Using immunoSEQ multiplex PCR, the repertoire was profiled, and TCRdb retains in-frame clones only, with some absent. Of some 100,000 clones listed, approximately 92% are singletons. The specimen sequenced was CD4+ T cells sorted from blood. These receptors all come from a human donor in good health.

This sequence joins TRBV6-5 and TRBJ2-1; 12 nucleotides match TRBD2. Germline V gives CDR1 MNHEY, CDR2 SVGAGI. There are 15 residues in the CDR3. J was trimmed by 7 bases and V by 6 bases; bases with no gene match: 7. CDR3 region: CASSNGLAGLNEQFF. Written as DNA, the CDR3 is TGTGCCAGCAGCAACGGACTAGCGGGGTTAAATGAGCAGTTCTTC.

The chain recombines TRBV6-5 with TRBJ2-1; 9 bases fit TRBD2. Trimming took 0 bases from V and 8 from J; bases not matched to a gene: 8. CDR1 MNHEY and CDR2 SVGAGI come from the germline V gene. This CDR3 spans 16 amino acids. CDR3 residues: CASSYSGGGAAHEQFF. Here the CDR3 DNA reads TGTGCCAGCAGTTACTCCGGCGGGGGGGCCGCGCATGAGCAGTTCTTC.

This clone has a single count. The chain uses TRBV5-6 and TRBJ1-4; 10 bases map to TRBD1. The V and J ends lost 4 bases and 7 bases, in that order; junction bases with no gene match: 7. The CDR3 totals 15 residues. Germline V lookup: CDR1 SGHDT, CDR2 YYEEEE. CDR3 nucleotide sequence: TGTGCCAGCAGCCCTGGGACAGGGGTACGTGAAAAACTGTTTTTT. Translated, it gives CASSPGTGVREKLFF.

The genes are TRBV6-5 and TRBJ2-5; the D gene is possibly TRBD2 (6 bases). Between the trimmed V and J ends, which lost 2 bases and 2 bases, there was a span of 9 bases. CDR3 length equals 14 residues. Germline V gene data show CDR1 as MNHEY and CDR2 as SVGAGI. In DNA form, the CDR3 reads TGTGCCAGCAGTTACCAGGGACTTCAAGAGACCCAGTACTTC. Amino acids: CASSYQGLQETQYF.

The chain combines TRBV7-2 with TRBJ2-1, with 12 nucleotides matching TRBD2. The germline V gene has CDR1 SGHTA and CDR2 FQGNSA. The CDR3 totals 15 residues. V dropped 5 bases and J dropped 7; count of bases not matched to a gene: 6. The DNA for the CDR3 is TGTGCCAGCAGCATTACTAGCGGGGGGAGGAATGAGCAGTTCTTC. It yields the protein CASSITSGGRNEQFF.

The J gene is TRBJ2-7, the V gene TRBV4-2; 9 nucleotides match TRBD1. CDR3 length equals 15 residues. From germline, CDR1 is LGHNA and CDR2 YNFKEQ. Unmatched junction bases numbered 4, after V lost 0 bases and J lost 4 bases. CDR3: CASSQDGDREYEQYF. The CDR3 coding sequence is TGTGCCAGCAGCCAAGATGGGGACAGGGAGTACGAGCAGTACTTC.

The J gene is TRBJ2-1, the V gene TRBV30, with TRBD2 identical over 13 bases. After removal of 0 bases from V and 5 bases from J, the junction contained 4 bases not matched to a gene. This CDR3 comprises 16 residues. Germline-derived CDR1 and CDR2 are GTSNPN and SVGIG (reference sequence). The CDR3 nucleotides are TGTGCCTGGAGTGTACAGGGACTAGCGGGGAACAATGAGCAGTTCTTC. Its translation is CAWSVQGLAGNNEQFF.

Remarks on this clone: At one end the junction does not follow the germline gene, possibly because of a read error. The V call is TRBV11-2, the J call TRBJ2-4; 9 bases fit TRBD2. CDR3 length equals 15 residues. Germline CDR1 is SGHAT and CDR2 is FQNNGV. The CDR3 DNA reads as TGTGCCAGCAGCTTAGAGGGACTAGCCGAAAACATTCAGTACTTC. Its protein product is CASSLEGLAENIQYF.

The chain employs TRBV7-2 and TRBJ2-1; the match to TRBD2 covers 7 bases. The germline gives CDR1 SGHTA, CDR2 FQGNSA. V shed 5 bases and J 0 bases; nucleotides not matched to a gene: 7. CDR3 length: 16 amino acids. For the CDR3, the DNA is TGTGCCAGCAGCCTGGTCGGGGGGAGCTCCTACAATGAGCAGTTCTTC. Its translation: CASSLVGGSSYNEQFF.

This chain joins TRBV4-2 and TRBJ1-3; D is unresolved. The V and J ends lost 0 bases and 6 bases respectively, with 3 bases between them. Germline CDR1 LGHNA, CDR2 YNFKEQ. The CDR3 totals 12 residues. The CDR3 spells CASSQEINTIYF. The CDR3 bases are TGTGCCAGCAGCCAAGAAATAAACACCATATATTTT.

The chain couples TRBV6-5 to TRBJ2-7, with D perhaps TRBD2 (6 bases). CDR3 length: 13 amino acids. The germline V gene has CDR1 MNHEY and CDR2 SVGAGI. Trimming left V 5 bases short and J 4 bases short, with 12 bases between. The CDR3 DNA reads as TGTGCCAGCAGTAACTTGGGGGGATACGAGCAGTACTTC. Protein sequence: CASSNLGGYEQYF.

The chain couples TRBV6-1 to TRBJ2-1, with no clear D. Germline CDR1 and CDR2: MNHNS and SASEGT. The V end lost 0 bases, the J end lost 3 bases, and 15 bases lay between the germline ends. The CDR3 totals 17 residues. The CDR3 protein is CASSEAGSLLFYNEQFF. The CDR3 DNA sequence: TGTGCCAGCAGTGAAGCTGGGTCCCTCTTATTCTACAATGAGCAGTTCTTC.

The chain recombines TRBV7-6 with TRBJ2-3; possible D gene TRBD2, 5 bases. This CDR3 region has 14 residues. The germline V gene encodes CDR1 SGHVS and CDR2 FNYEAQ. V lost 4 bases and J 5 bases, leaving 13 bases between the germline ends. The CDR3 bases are TGTGCCAGCAGCTCCCTATCACGGGGAGATACGCAGTATTTT. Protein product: CASSSLSRGDTQYF.

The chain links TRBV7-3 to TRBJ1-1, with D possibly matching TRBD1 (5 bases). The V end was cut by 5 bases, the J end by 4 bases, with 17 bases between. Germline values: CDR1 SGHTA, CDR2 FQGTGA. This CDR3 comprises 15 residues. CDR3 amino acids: CASSPSAGLVTEAFF. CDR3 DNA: TGTGCCAGCAGCCCTTCAGCAGGGTTGGTCACTGAAGCTTTCTTT.

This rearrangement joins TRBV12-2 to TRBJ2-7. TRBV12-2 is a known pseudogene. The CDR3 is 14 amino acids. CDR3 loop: CASRPNRAFYEQYF. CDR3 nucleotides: TGTGCAAGTCGCCCCAACCGGGCTTTCTACGAGCAGTACTTC.

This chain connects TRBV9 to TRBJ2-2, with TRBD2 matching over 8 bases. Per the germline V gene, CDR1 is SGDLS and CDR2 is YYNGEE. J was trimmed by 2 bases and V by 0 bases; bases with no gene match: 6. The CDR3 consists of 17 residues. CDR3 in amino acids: CASSVDRGGTNTGELFF. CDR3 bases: TGTGCCAGCAGCGTAGATCGCGGGGGGACCAACACCGGGGAGCTGTTTTTT.

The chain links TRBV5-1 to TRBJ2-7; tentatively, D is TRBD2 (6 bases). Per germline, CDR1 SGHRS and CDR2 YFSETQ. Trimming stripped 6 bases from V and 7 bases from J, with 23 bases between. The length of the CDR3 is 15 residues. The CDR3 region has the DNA TGCGCCAGCACGTACCTTGCGGGGACCCCGGGGGAGCAGTACTTC. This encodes CASTYLAGTPGEQYF.

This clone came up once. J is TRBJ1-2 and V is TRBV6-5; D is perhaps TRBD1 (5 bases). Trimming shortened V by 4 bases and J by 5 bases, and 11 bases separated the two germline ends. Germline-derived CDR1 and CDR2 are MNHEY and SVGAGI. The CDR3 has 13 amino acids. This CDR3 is CASSSGRAYGYTF. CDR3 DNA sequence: TGTGCCAGCAGTTCGGGACGGGCGTATGGCTACACCTTC.

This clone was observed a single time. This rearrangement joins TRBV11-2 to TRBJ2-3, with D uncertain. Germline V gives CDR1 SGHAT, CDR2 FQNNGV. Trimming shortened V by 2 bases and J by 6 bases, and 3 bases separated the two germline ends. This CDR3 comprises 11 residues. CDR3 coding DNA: TGTGCCAGCAGCTTAAGGGATACGCAGTATTTT. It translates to CASSLRDTQYF.

Here the CDR3 DNA reads TGTGCCAGCAGTGCGTCACAGGGATGGGGGGAGTCACCCCTCCACTTT. Its translation is CASSASQGWGESPLHF. The chain carries TRBV6-1 and TRBJ1-6, with D maybe TRBD1 (6 bases). V was clipped by 4 bases and J by 10 bases, with 20 bases between them. Germline CDR1 is MNHNS and CDR2 is SASEGT. The CDR3 is made up of 16 amino acids.

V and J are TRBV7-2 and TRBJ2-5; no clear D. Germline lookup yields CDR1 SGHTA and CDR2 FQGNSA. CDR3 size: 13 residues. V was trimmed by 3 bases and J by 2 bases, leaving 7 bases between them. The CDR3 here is CASSFLGQETQYF. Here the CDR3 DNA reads TGTGCCAGCAGCTTTCTAGGGCAAGAGACCCAGTACTTC.

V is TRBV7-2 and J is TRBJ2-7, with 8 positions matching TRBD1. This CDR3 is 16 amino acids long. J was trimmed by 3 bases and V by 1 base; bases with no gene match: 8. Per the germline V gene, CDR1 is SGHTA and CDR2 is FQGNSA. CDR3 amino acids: CASSLDAGQGYYEQYF. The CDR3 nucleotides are TGTGCCAGCAGCTTAGATGCAGGACAGGGTTACTACGAGCAGTACTTC.

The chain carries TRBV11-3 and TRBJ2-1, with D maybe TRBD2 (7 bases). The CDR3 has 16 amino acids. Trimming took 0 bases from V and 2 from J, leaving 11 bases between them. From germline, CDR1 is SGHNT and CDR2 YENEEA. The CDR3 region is CASSLDKGGAYNEQFF. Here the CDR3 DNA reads TGTGCCAGCAGCTTAGATAAGGGGGGGGCCTACAATGAGCAGTTCTTC. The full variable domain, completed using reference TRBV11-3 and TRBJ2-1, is EAGVVQSPRYKIIEKKQPVAFWCNPISGHNTLYWYLQNLGQGPELLIRYENEEAVDDSQLPKDRFSAERLKGVDSTLKIQPAELGDSAVYLCASSLDKGGAYNEQFFGPGTRLTVL.